This T cell receptor (beta chain) was found in a study of blood T cell repertoires in COVID-19. Study overall: Acute and convalescent COVID-19 samples came from the United States, Italy and Spain. From T cells, B-cell-depleted T cells, or PBMCs came the material, which was cDNA or gDNA.

The V and J ends lost 3 bases and 1 base respectively, with 10 bases between them. This CDR3 has 15 amino acids. The germline V gene encodes CDR1 MDHEN and CDR2 SYDVKM. The data were produced by immunoSEQ multiplex PCR, yet TCRdb's version contains in-frame clones alone and is incomplete. The table has 250,000 to 350,000 clones, about 89% seen once. Source material: peripheral blood. This sequence originates from a woman between 45 and 65 years old who had recovered from COVID-19. V is TRBV28 and J is TRBJ1-3; perhaps TRBD1 as D (5 bases). Here the CDR3 reads CASSLGGASGNTIYF. Here the CDR3 DNA reads TGTGCCAGCAGTTTGGGAGGGGCTTCTGGAAACACCATATATTTT.